Sequencing of this T cell receptor beta chain was carried out in a study of OX40 agonist ivuxolimab in advanced cancers. As for the study in general: An agonistic human IgG2 monoclonal antibody against OX40 (CD134) was given. While on treatment, patients had intravenous ivuxolimab at 0.01 to 10 mg/kg every 2 weeks.

Germline V gives CDR1 MNHNY, CDR2 SVGAGI (reference sequence). Germline trimming cut 4 bases from V and 10 bases from J; bases unmatched to any gene: 5. The CDR3 consists of 13 residues. Measured with immunoSEQ multiplex PCR; TCRdb has only the in-frame clones, and not every one. The data hold about 77,000 clones, with around four fifths observed a single time. About this clone itself: Its antigen is not identified.

Study-level findings and limits: On average, CD8+ T cells had more expanded clones than CD4+.

The V call is TRBV6-6, the J call TRBJ2-1, with 9 bases aligning to TRBD2. Sequencing was performed on CD4+ or CD8+ T cells sorted from blood, taken in a trial of the OX40 agonist ivuxolimab. This TCR derives from an adult with an advanced solid tumor such as melanoma, head and neck, liver or kidney cancer. The CDR3 loop is CASSSLAGREQFF. The DNA of the CDR3 is TGTGCCAGCAGTTCACTAGCGGGCCGGGAGCAGTTCTTC.